This T cell receptor (beta chain) was found in a study of blood T cell repertoires in COVID-19. Original processing methods: Reference gene primer amplification gave nucleated cell count estimates. Only in-frame clones appear in the TCRdb table, and some are missing; sequencing was by immunoSEQ multiplex PCR. That table is the source of V, J and clone size, and D and trimming were worked out from the DNA. The table lists tens of thousands of clones, approximately 88% of them singletons. Looked up from germline, CDR1 is DFQATT and CDR2 is SNEGSKA (reference sequence). The CDR3 runs to 15 residues. Trimming cost V 3 bases and J 4 bases, with 16 bases left between them.

The sequenced sample was peripheral blood. This TCR came from a man aged 45-65 years with active COVID-19. The J gene is TRBJ2-1, the V gene TRBV20-1, with D unresolved. CDR3 protein: CSASSPNTLYNEQFF. The CDR3 DNA reads TGCAGTGCTAGTTCTCCCAACACCCTTTACAATGAGCAGTTCTTC.